Listed below are T cell receptor beta chains from one sample, sequenced in a study of T-cell memory formation after mild COVID-19. In TCRdb, the 5' RACE reads were re-called with MiXCR into one record per CDR3 protein. The table shows 85,000 to 120,000 distinct CDR3 sequences, with 15% to 20% occurring only once. Sequences were obtained from PBMCs or a T cell subset sorted from them (not recorded which). The receptor source for this set is an adult woman who had mild COVID-19 (a few samples of this study predate the infection). Cell type and time point are not known. The CDR3 runs from the conserved cysteine through the conserved F or W. The order of the fields is CDR3 length, clone size, V gene, D gene, J gene, CDR3 protein, CDR3 DNA. A D gene is named only where the DNA matches it firmly. Only part of the rows carry a size: once, few, many, or a class if the clone is expanded.

14	NA	TRBV4-3	NA	TRBJ1-1	CASSQAPANTEAFF	TGCGCCAGCAGCCAAGCTCCGGCGAACACTGAAGCTTTCTTT
14	NA	TRBV5-1	TRBD2	TRBJ2-7	CASSPGTSDGSQYF	TGCGCCAGCAGCCCCGGGACTAGCGATGGATCGCAGTACTTC
14	few	TRBV12-3/TRBV12-4	NA	TRBJ2-2	CASSLVPTPGELFF	TGTGCCAGCAGTTTAGTCCCCACCCCCGGGGAGCTGTTTTTT
17	NA	TRBV6-5	TRBD1	TRBJ1-4	CASSYDGTGAHNEKLFF	TGTGCCAGCAGTTACGACGGGACAGGGGCTCATAATGAAAAACTGTTTTTT
16	NA	TRBV4-3	TRBD1	TRBJ1-1	CASSQDGGGAGTEAFF	TGCGCCAGCAGCCAAGATGGAGGGGGCGCGGGGACTGAAGCTTTCTTT
15	NA	TRBV7-9	NA	TRBJ2-3	CASSFVSGTTDTQYF	TGTGCCAGCAGCTTTGTTTCCGGGACCACAGATACGCAGTATTTT
12	NA	TRBV12-3/TRBV12-4	NA	TRBJ1-5	CASSLGGGPQHF	TGTGCCAGCAGTTTGGGAGGTGGGCCCCAGCATTTT
14	few	TRBV19	NA	TRBJ2-7	CASSSRGQLYEQYF	TGTGCCAGTAGTAGCCGCGGACAGCTCTACGAGCAGTACTTC
16	many	TRBV7-9	TRBD1	TRBJ1-1	CASSLGQGLTEDEAFF	TGTGCCAGCAGCTTGGGACAGGGACTGACAGAGGATGAAGCTTTCTTT
14	NA	TRBV5-4	NA	TRBJ2-4	CASSLGGAKNIQYF	TGTGCCAGCAGCTTGGGAGGAGCCAAAAACATTCAGTACTTC
12	few	TRBV6-1	NA	TRBJ2-7	CASSEQIYEQYF	TGTGCCAGCAGTGAACAGATCTACGAGCAGTACTTC
16	many	TRBV12-3/TRBV12-4	TRBD1	TRBJ2-7	CASSLTGQGFPYEQYF	TGTGCCAGCAGTTTAACGGGACAGGGGTTTCCCTACGAGCAGTACTTC
19	NA	TRBV7-9	TRBD2	TRBJ2-7	CASSLTEGTSGKPVYEQYF	TGTGCCAGCAGCCTTACCGAAGGGACTAGCGGGAAGCCGGTTTACGAGCAGTACTTC